This T cell receptor (beta chain) was identified during a study of T cells in Graves' hyperthyroidism and ophthalmopathy. Whole-study findings and limits: In blood, most of the thyroid clonotypes expanded above 0.001 were also present.

This clonotype was detected many times. Its antigen remains unknown. Template material for amplifying TCR beta CDR3 regions consisted of RNA transcripts. The HTBI primer set drove a first-round RT-PCR of the TCR CDR3. TCRdb fed the multiplex PCR reads into MiXCR, producing one record per CDR3 protein. The sample shows about 510,000 distinct CDR3 sequences, 13% to 15% of them seen only once. This CDR3 contains 13 residues. With 3 bases removed from V and 3 bases from J, the gap between germline ends came to 9 bases. Germline values: CDR1 SGHAT, CDR2 FQDESV (reference sequence). Sequenced input: blood. The rearrangement uses TRBV11-1 and TRBJ2-7, with D hard to call. The sequence derives from a woman in her thirties or forties with Graves' hyperthyroidism. This CDR3 is CASSFNLGYEQYF. DNA for the CDR3: TGTGCCAGCAGCTTTAATCTGGGCTACGAGCAGTACTTC.